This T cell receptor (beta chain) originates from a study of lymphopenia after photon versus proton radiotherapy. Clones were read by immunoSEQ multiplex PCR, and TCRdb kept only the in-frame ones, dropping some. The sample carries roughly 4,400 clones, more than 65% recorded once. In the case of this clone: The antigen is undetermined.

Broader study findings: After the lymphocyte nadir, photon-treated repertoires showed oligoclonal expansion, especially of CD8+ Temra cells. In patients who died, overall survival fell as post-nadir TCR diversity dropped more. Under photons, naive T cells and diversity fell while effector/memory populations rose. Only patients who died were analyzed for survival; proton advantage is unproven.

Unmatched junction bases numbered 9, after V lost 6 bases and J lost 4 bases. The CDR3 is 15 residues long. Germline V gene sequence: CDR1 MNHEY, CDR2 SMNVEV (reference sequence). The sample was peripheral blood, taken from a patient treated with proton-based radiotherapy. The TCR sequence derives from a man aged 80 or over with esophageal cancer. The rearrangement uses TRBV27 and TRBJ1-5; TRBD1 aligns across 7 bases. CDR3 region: CASSPDRSQNQPQHF. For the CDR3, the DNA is TGTGCCAGCAGCCCGGACAGGAGCCAAAATCAGCCCCAGCATTTT.